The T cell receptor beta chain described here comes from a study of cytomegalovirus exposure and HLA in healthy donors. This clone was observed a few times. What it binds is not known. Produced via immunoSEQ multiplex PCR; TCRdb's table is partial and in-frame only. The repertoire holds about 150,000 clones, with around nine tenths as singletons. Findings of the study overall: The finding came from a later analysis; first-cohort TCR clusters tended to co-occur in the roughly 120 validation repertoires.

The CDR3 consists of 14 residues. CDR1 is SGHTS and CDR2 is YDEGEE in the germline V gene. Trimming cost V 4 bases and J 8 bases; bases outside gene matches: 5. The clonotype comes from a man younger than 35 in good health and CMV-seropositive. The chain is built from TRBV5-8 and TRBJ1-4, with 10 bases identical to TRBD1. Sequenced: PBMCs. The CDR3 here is CASSVGQGSEKLFF. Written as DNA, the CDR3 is TGTGCCAGCAGCGTGGGACAGGGGAGCGAAAAACTGTTTTTT.